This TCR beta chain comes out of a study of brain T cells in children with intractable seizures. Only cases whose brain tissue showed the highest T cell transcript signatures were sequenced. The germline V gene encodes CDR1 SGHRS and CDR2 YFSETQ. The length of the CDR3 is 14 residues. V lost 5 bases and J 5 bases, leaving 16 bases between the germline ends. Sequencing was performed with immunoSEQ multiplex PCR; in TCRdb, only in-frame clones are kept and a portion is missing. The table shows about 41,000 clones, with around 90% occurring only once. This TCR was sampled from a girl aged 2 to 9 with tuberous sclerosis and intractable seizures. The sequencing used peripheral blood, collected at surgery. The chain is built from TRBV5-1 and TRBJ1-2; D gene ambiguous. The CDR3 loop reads CASSFHAYPYGYTF. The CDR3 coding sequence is TGCGCCAGCAGTTTCCACGCTTATCCTTATGGCTACACCTTC.